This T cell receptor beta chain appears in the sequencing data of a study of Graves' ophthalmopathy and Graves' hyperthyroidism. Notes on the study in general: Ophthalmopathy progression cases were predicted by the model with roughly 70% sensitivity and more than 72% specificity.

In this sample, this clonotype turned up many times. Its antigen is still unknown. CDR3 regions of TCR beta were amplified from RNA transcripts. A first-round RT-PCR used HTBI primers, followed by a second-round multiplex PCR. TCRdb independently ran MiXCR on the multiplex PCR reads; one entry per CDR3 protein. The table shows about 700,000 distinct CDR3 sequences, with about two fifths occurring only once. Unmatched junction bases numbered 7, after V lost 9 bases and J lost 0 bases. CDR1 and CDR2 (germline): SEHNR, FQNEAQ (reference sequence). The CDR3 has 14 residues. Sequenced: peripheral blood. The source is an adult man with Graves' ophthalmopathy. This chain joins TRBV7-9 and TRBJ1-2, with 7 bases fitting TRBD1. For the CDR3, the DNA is TGTGCCAGTAGTCGACAGGGAGCTAACTATGGCTACACCTTC. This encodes CASSRQGANYGYTF.